The present T cell receptor beta chain was sequenced within a study of a mutant IDH1 vaccine in newly diagnosed glioma. V was shortened by 5 bases and J by 0 bases, with 14 bases between the two germline ends. This CDR3 contains 15 residues. This table comes from immunoSEQ multiplex PCR, and its TCRdb copy is limited to in-frame clones, with some not included. The sample carries 60,000 to 75,000 clones, about four fifths recorded once. Specified time point: baseline, week 1 (first vaccination visit). As for treatment: pre-vaccination baseline after standard-of-care therapy. This material consisted of peripheral blood mononuclear cells (PBMCs), taken from a glioma patient treated with radiotherapy, temozolomide or both. The receptor's source is a young woman with glioma. Some clones in this sample may be carry-over from other donors' samples. This sequence joins TRBV5-3 and TRBJ1-1; D may be TRBD1 (6 bases). TRBV5-3 has ORF status, its function being uncertain. CDR3 bases: TGTGCCAGAAGTTATCCGGGACACCTGAACACTGAAGCTTTCTTT. Translated: CARSYPGHLNTEAFF.